The entry below gives a single T cell receptor (beta chain) sequence along with its context. Its antigen is not identified. This sample stems from a study of CXCR3-negative and CXCR3-positive naive CD8 T cells. The study, taken as a whole, reports: Naive CXCR3-negative and CXCR3-positive cells had similar TRBV-TRBJ usage; memory differed. When CXCR3-positive naive cells were set against CXCR3-negative naive cells, the former had more hydrophobic TRB CDR3s.

CDR1 is MNHEY, CDR2 SVGAGI, per germline. There are 13 residues in the CDR3. UMI-labeled 5' RACE TRB cDNA libraries were prepared from the cells. Reanalyzing the 5' RACE reads, TCRdb keeps one entry per CDR3 protein, without DNA. Its listing shows about 57,000 distinct CDR3 sequences. This rearrangement joins TRBV6-5 to TRBJ1-1. Source material: naive CXCR3+ CD8+ T cells from blood. Subset noted: CD45RO-CCR7+CD27+CD95- naive CD8+ T cells expressing CXCR3 (TNR3+). The receptor was derived from a human donor in good health. Some clones in this sample may be carry-over from other donors' samples. This chain's CDR3 is CASSYSGTAEAFF.